This TCR beta chain is drawn from a study of radiation and T cells in renal cell carcinoma. TCRdb's table, derived via immunoSEQ multiplex PCR, lists solely in-frame clones and lacks some. In the table there are about 18,000 clones, 55% of which are singletons. The CDR3 sequence is 14 residues long. The V and J ends lost 3 bases and 0 bases respectively, with 8 bases between them. Germline values: CDR1 SGHRS, CDR2 YFSETQ. Treatment here: 15 Gy SBRT to primary tumor, nephrectomy 4 weeks later. The V call is TRBV5-1, the J call TRBJ2-3; D unresolved. The receptor was derived from a man aged 50 or older with renal cell carcinoma. The sequencing here drew on tumor tissue, taken from a patient whose treatment included radiotherapy and nephrectomy. This chain's CDR3 is CASSSQVSTDTQYF. The CDR3 DNA reads as TGCGCCAGCAGCTCGCAAGTTAGCACAGATACGCAGTATTTT. The full variable domain, its missing parts supplied by reference TRBV5-1 and TRBJ2-3, is KAGVTQTPRYLIKTRGQQVTLSCSPISGHRSVSWYQQTPGQGLQFLFEYFSETQRNKGNFPGRFSGRQFSNSRSEMNVSTLELGDSALYLCASSSQVSTDTQYFGPGTRLTVL.